What follows is one T cell receptor (beta chain) and its context. This record belongs to a study of blood T cell repertoires in COVID-19. Study-level background: Some COVID-19 samples were acute and others convalescent; all came from the United States, Italy and Spain. In each case, the material was cDNA or gDNA derived from T cells, B-cell-depleted T cells, or PBMCs.

The CDR3 has 13 amino acids. Germline V gene lookup returns CDR1 SGDLS and CDR2 YYNGEE. V lost 3 bases and J 10 bases, leaving 14 bases between the germline ends. Per the authors' pipeline: Reference gene primers were amplified, and this amplification served to estimate nucleated cell counts. TCRdb's table, derived via immunoSEQ multiplex PCR, lists solely in-frame clones and lacks some. Clone size and the V and J calls come from that table; the DNA yielded D and trimming. Of roughly 100,000 clones listed, about nine tenths are singletons. The material sequenced was peripheral blood. This rearrangement joins TRBV9 to TRBJ2-1; D possibly corresponds to TRBD2 (6 bases). This sequence was found in a man in his forties or fifties with acute or convalescent COVID-19. CDR3 residues: CASSAVSRGEQFF. CDR3 in DNA: TGTGCCAGCAGCGCCGTTTCCCGGGGGGAGCAGTTCTTC.